Each of the 29 T cell receptor beta chains below was sequenced from the same sample in a study of cytomegalovirus exposure and HLA in healthy donors. PCR employed 60 Vbeta and 13 Jbeta primers. Clones were sequenced by immunoSEQ multiplex PCR, and TCRdb holds only the in-frame ones, with some missing. The data show over 150,000 clones, approximately 84% seen once. The sequencing sample was made of PBMCs. The receptors were sampled from a girl aged 10-17 years in good health and CMV-seropositive.

V gene TRBV12-1 combines with J gene TRBJ2-7; the table's D call, TRBD2, was not checked against the DNA. TRBV12-1 is a pseudogene locus. This CDR3 is built from 15 residues. The CDR3 bases are TGTGCCAGCAGCTGCCAGCGGGGGCTAACCTACGAGCAGTACTTC. It codes for CASSCQRGLTYEQYF.

This rearrangement joins TRBV7-6 to TRBJ1-2; D is possibly TRBD1 (6 bases). Trimming cost V 5 bases and J 4 bases, with 14 bases left between them. The germline V gene encodes CDR1 SGHVS and CDR2 FNYEAQ. The CDR3 length is 14 residues. CDR3 sequence: CASSPTGLGYGYTF. CDR3 DNA sequence: TGTGCCAGCAGCCCTACAGGGTTAGGCTATGGCTACACCTTC.

The genes are TRBV7-9 and TRBJ1-1; a possible D gene is TRBD1 (6 bases). Trimming cost V 4 bases and J 3 bases, with 12 bases left between them. In germline, CDR1 is SEHNR, CDR2 FQNEAQ (reference sequence). The CDR3 spans 14 residues. DNA for the CDR3: TGTGCCAGCAGCTCTTATCAGGGGCACACTGAAGCTTTCTTT. It yields the protein CASSSYQGHTEAFF.

The rearrangement uses TRBV6-1 and TRBJ1-1, with a possible D match to TRBD1 (6 bases). Germline V gene sequence: CDR1 MNHNS, CDR2 SASEGT. CDR3 length: 15 residues. Trimming pared 5 bases from V and 1 base from J, leaving 14 bases between. DNA of the CDR3: TGTGCCAGCAGTCCGGGGGGACACCCGAACACTGAAGCTTTCTTT. Translated: CASSPGGHPNTEAFF.

The chain recombines TRBV9 with TRBJ1-2; 8 bases are a match to TRBD1. The CDR3 spans 16 residues. Germline V gene sequence: CDR1 SGDLS, CDR2 YYNGEE. The ends lost 3 bases at V and 3 bases at J; junction bases unmatched: 10. CDR3 DNA sequence: TGTGCCAGCAGCGACGGTGGCGGACAGGGATACTATGGCTACACCTTC. This translates into CASSDGGGQGYYGYTF.

CDR3 residues: CATSRAGTTGGYTF. The CDR3 DNA reads as TGTGCCACCAGCAGGGCCGGGACAACGGGGGGCTACACCTTC. The genes are TRBV15 and TRBJ1-2, with D possibly being TRBD1 (6 bases). The CDR3 has 14 residues. Germline V CDR1 and CDR2: LNHNV, YYDKDF (reference sequence). V lost 3 bases to trimming and J lost 8 bases, with 16 bases between them.

The V call is TRBV5-1, the J call TRBJ2-1; perhaps TRBD2 as D (6 bases). The V end was cut by 1 base, the J end by 1 base, with 12 bases between. Germline V gene sequence: CDR1 SGHRS, CDR2 YFSETQ. This CDR3 has 16 amino acids. The CDR3 coding sequence is TGCGCCAGCAGCTTGTTAGAGGGGAGGTCCTACAATGAGCAGTTCTTC. Translated, it gives CASSLLEGRSYNEQFF.

CDR3 nucleotide sequence: TGTGCCATCAGTGAAGGACAGGTGGGAGAGACCCAGTACTTC. Residues: CAISEGQVGETQYF. The chain carries TRBV10-3 and TRBJ2-5, with 7 bases aligning to TRBD1. The CDR3 runs to 14 residues. Germline CDR1 and CDR2: ENHRY and SYGVKD. J was trimmed by 4 bases and V by 3 bases; bases with no gene match: 5.

The genes are TRBV7-3 and TRBJ1-3; the D is unclear. V shed 2 bases and J shed 0 bases, with 5 bases lying between them. The germline CDR1 and CDR2 sequences are SGHTA and FQGTGA. The CDR3 totals 14 residues. CDR3 protein: CASSLGSSGNTIYF. The CDR3 DNA sequence: TGTGCCAGCAGCTTAGGTAGCTCTGGAAACACCATATATTTT.

V and J are TRBV29-1 and TRBJ2-7; 7 bases align to TRBD1. V shed 6 bases and J 3 bases; nucleotides not matched to a gene: 11. In germline, CDR1 is SQVTM, CDR2 ANQGSEA. The CDR3 length is 14 residues. CDR3 coding DNA: TGCAGCGTGACACTTACAGGGGCTCTCTACGAGCAGTACTTC. This codes for CSVTLTGALYEQYF.

The genes are TRBV6-6 and TRBJ1-1; D is undetermined. This CDR3 contains 14 residues. Germline V lookup: CDR1 MNHNY, CDR2 SVGAGI (reference sequence). V gave up 5 bases and J gave up 1 base, with 11 bases separating them. CDR3 in DNA: TGTGCCAGCAGTCTCTCCGTCGGGAACACTGAAGCTTTCTTT. This gives the protein CASSLSVGNTEAFF.

This clone came up once. J is TRBJ2-1 and V is TRBV7-8, with 8 bases identical to TRBD2. Germline lookup yields CDR1 SGHVS and CDR2 FQNEAQ. This CDR3 is built from 18 residues. V was clipped by 5 bases and J by 0 bases; unmatched bases: 12. CDR3 sequence: CASSPTPGGGSSYNEQFF. For the CDR3, the DNA is TGTGCCAGCAGCCCCACGCCTGGCGGGGGGAGCTCCTACAATGAGCAGTTCTTC.

The gene calls are TRBV9 and TRBJ1-2; D may be TRBD1 (5 bases). The CDR3 covers 14 residues. The ends were cut back, 0 bases at V and 8 bases at J, with 14 bases in the middle. Germline V CDR1 and CDR2: SGDLS, YYNGEE. The CDR3 DNA follows: TGTGCCAGCAGCGTAGGGGGGGAGGGAAGCGGCTACACCTTC. Translation: CASSVGGEGSGYTF.

The V gene is TRBV5-8, the J gene TRBJ1-1; the match to TRBD1 covers 7 bases. The ends lost 7 bases at V and 5 bases at J; junction bases unmatched: 11. The CDR3 contains 14 residues. The germline CDR1 and CDR2 sequences are SGHTS and YDEGEE. The CDR3 coding sequence is TGTGCCAGCGGCCTAGGGGGCGTACGAACTGAAGCTTTCTTT. Its protein product is CASGLGGVRTEAFF.

V is TRBV11-2 and J is TRBJ2-7; 9 bases fit TRBD1. The length of the CDR3 is 17 residues. Looked up from germline, CDR1 is SGHAT and CDR2 is FQNNGV. V lost 3 bases, J lost 0 bases, and 9 bases stayed unmatched. The CDR3 sequence: CASSLPTGGGFSYEQYF. CDR3 DNA sequence: TGTGCCAGCAGCTTGCCCACAGGGGGCGGCTTCTCCTACGAGCAGTACTTC.

The rearrangement links TRBV14 to TRBJ2-3, with D possibly matching TRBD1 (6 bases). The CDR3 spans 16 residues. Germline V gene lookup returns CDR1 SGHDN and CDR2 FVKESK. V shed 1 base and J shed 2 bases, with 13 bases lying between them. In nucleotides, the CDR3 is TGTGCCAGCAGCCAAGTCACAGGGATGCCCACAGATACGCAGTATTTT. Residues: CASSQVTGMPTDTQYF.

This clone was counted between two and nine times. V usage is TRBV11-2 and J usage is TRBJ2-1, with TRBD1 as a possible D gene (5 bases). CDR1 and CDR2 (germline): SGHAT, FQNNGV. The CDR3 totals 14 residues. Trimming pared 1 base from V and 5 bases from J, leaving 9 bases between. The CDR3, as DNA: TGTGCCAGCAGCTTAGCAGGGCGGAACAATGAGCAGTTCTTC. Translating it yields CASSLAGRNNEQFF.

The chain links TRBV6-4 to TRBJ2-3, with 9 bases fitting TRBD2. The junction had 4 bases not matched to a gene; V was cut back by 3 bases and J by 6 bases. The CDR3 length is 14 residues. Germline V gene data show CDR1 as MRHNA and CDR2 as SNTAGT. The CDR3 region is CASSEGGGADTQYF. The CDR3 nucleotides read TGTGCCAGCAGTGAAGGCGGGGGGGCTGATACGCAGTATTTT.

This clone has a handful of counts. The gene calls are TRBV11-2 and TRBJ2-1, with TRBD1 as a possible D gene (6 bases). There are 15 residues in the CDR3. Trimming took 10 bases from V and 4 from J, leaving 20 bases between them. CDR1 SGHAT and CDR2 FQNNGV come from the germline V gene. For the CDR3, the DNA is TGTGCCAACAGGGCCAAAAACCCCCTTTACAATGAGCAGTTCTTC. Protein sequence: CANRAKNPLYNEQFF.

About this clone: Within the sample, other DNA sequences also encode this same CDR3. This chain joins TRBV9 and TRBJ2-7; maybe TRBD1 (6 bases). Trimming stripped 2 bases from V and 1 base from J, with 10 bases between. The CDR3 is 14 residues long. The germline V gene encodes CDR1 SGDLS and CDR2 YYNGEE. The CDR3 region is CASSVTGTSYEQYF. The CDR3 nucleotides are TGTGCCAGCAGCGTCACCGGGACATCCTACGAGCAGTACTTC.

The chain couples TRBV7-9 to TRBJ2-5; D is possibly TRBD2 (5 bases). The length of the CDR3 is 14 residues. Trimming took off 4 bases at V and 3 bases at J, with 12 bases between the two ends. The germline CDR1 and CDR2 sequences are SEHNR and FQNEAQ (reference sequence). The CDR3 region is CASSSFTGKETQYF. The CDR3 DNA reads as TGTGCCAGCAGCTCGTTTACCGGGAAAGAGACCCAGTACTTC.

The V and J genes are TRBV11-2 and TRBJ1-5, with no clear D. V shed 2 bases and J shed 1 base, with 3 bases lying between them. Looked up from germline, CDR1 is SGHAT and CDR2 is FQNNGV. The length of the CDR3 is 13 residues. The CDR3 here is CASSLISNQPQHF. CDR3 DNA sequence: TGTGCCAGCAGCTTAATAAGCAATCAGCCCCAGCATTTT.

This chain connects TRBV5-6 to TRBJ2-7, with 9 positions matching TRBD2. After removal of 6 bases from V and 3 bases from J, the junction contained 19 bases not matched to a gene. CDR3 size: 18 residues. From germline, CDR1 is SGHDT and CDR2 YYEEEE. The CDR3 is CASTNPPISGGKFYEQYF. The CDR3 nucleotides read TGTGCCAGCACCAATCCCCCCATCAGCGGGGGGAAGTTCTACGAGCAGTACTTC.

The chain recombines TRBV10-1 with TRBJ1-2; 8 bases line up with TRBD1. In germline, CDR1 is WNHNN, CDR2 SYGVQD (reference sequence). After removal of 4 bases from V and 5 bases from J, the junction contained 3 bases not matched to a gene. This CDR3 comprises 13 residues. The CDR3 nucleotides are TGCGCCAGCAGTGCGGACAGGGTTTATGGCTACACCTTC. Translated: CASSADRVYGYTF.

A word on this clone: The same CDR3 is also encoded by other DNA sequences in this sample. CDR3 bases: TGTGCCAGCAGCCTCGGACAGAACACTGAAGCTTTCTTT. Its translation: CASSLGQNTEAFF. The chain uses TRBV7-9 and TRBJ1-1; the D gene is possibly TRBD1 (5 bases). V lost 5 bases and J lost 1, with 8 bases in between. This CDR3 is 13 amino acids long. The germline V gene encodes CDR1 SEHNR and CDR2 FQNEAQ (reference sequence).

This sequence joins TRBV27 and TRBJ1-1, with 10 bases lining up with TRBD1. The trim removed 2 bases at V and 5 bases at J, leaving 2 bases unmatched. This CDR3 spans 14 amino acids. The germline gives CDR1 MNHEY, CDR2 SMNVEV (reference sequence). CDR3 sequence (DNA): TGTGCCAGCAGTTTACGGACAGGGGGAACTGAAGCTTTCTTT. Its protein is CASSLRTGGTEAFF.

V and J are TRBV4-2 and TRBJ2-6; D is perhaps TRBD1 (5 bases). With 4 bases removed from V and 1 base from J, the gap between germline ends came to 17 bases. This CDR3 region has 18 residues. Germline V gene sequence: CDR1 LGHNA, CDR2 YNFKEQ. For the CDR3, the DNA is TGTGCCAGCAGCCCCCAAGGGGTCGGTCTGTCTGGGGCCAACGTCCTGACTTTC. It codes for CASSPQGVGLSGANVLTF.

The V and J genes are TRBV18 and TRBJ1-1; D is unresolved. Germline V gives CDR1 KGHSH, CDR2 LQKENI. The CDR3 is 14 amino acids. Trimming stripped 1 base from V and 3 bases from J, with 9 bases between. In nucleotides, the CDR3 is TGTGCCAGCTCACCACAGCGGGGAGACACTGAAGCTTTCTTT. Protein product: CASSPQRGDTEAFF.

The CDR3 DNA is TGTGCTAGTGGTTTCTGGACTAACACAGATACGCAGTATTTT. This sequence encodes CASGFWTNTDTQYF. This chain joins TRBV12-5 and TRBJ2-3; tentative D call: TRBD2 (6 bases). The ends were cut back, 3 bases at V and 2 bases at J, with 9 bases in the middle. Germline V lookup: CDR1 LGHNT, CDR2 FRNRAP. The CDR3 spans 14 residues.